Presented here are 32 T cell receptor beta chains from one specimen sequenced in a study of technical replicates of blood from a few donors. The repertoire was sequenced with immunoSEQ multiplex PCR; TCRdb's copy has only in-frame clones and lacks some. The sample has tens of thousands of clones, 90% to 95% seen once; the top ten hold 3.9%. The sample was PBMCs. The source of these receptors is a human donor in good health. Some clones in this sample may be carry-over from other donors' samples.

V and J are TRBV29-1 and TRBJ2-1; D gene ambiguous. V dropped 5 bases and J dropped 2 bases, with 19 bases sitting between them. CDR1 and CDR2 from the germline V gene are SQVTM and ANQGSEA. This CDR3 has 16 residues. CDR3 amino acids: CSVPKGGPGAYNEQFF. For the CDR3, the DNA is TGCAGCGTTCCCAAAGGCGGCCCTGGCGCCTACAATGAGCAGTTCTTC.

The chain uses TRBV7-8 and TRBJ1-3; TRBD1 agrees at 8 bases. Germline CDR1 reads SGHVS; CDR2 reads FQNEAQ. The CDR3 spans 15 residues. The V and J ends lost 5 bases and 1 base, in that order; junction bases with no gene match: 4. This CDR3 is CASSLRQGSGNTIYF. CDR3 DNA: TGTGCCAGCAGCCTAAGACAGGGGTCTGGAAACACCATATATTTT.

The J gene is TRBJ1-4, the V gene TRBV4-2; unclear D gene. Germline V gene sequence: CDR1 LGHNA, CDR2 YNFKEQ. This CDR3 comprises 17 residues. Trimming left V 0 bases short and J 5 bases short, with 16 bases between. CDR3 coding DNA: TGTGCCAGCAGCCAAGATAGGGCGGGTAACGGAAATGAAAAACTGTTTTTT. This sequence encodes CASSQDRAGNGNEKLFF.

The rearrangement uses TRBV14 and TRBJ1-1, with D possibly matching TRBD1 (6 bases). This CDR3 is built from 13 residues. The germline V gene has CDR1 SGHDN and CDR2 FVKESK. Trimming removed 4 bases at V and 5 bases at J, with 11 bases between. In DNA, the CDR3 is TGTGCCAGCAGCCGAACGAGGGGGACTGAAGCTTTCTTT. Its protein is CASSRTRGTEAFF.

The chain couples TRBV6-1 to TRBJ2-1; 14 positions match TRBD2. V shed 4 bases and J 5 bases; nucleotides not matched to a gene: 10. CDR3 length: 18 residues. Germline V gene lookup returns CDR1 MNHNS and CDR2 SASEGT. The CDR3 nucleotides read TGTGCCAGCAGTGCGACTAGCGGGAGGGCGATTGGTCACAATGAGCAGTTCTTC. This sequence encodes CASSATSGRAIGHNEQFF.

The V and J genes are TRBV5-6 and TRBJ1-2; 7 bases line up with TRBD1. This CDR3 contains 17 residues. Germline V gene sequence: CDR1 SGHDT, CDR2 YYEEEE. Trimming removed 0 bases from V and 1 base from J; junction bases left unmatched: 9. CDR3 DNA: TGTGCCAGCAGCTTGGCCCTACAGGGGTCCTATAACTATGGCTACACCTTC. This codes for CASSLALQGSYNYGYTF.

This chain links TRBV27 with TRBJ2-3; TRBD1 matches at 8 bases. CDR3 size: 16 residues. From germline, CDR1 is MNHEY and CDR2 SMNVEV (reference sequence). V lost 0 bases to trimming and J lost 2 bases; unmatched junction nucleotides: 4. Here the CDR3 reads CASSLSGTGYTDTQYF. DNA for the CDR3: TGTGCCAGCAGTTTATCGGGGACAGGTTACACAGATACGCAGTATTTT.

The V gene is TRBV7-8, the J gene TRBJ1-3; unclear D gene. CDR1 is SGHVS and CDR2 is FQNEAQ in the germline V gene. There are 16 residues in the CDR3. Trimming took 4 bases from V and 4 from J, leaving 17 bases between them. The CDR3 loop reads CASSSRPLSFGNTIYF. The CDR3 DNA follows: TGTGCCAGCAGCTCAAGACCACTAAGCTTCGGAAACACCATATATTTT.

V usage is TRBV9 and J usage is TRBJ1-1, with no clear D. CDR1 is SGDLS and CDR2 is YYNGEE in the germline V gene. The germline V and J ends were trimmed by 4 bases and 3 bases, with 10 bases remaining between them. This CDR3 is 13 amino acids long. The CDR3 DNA reads TGTGCCAGCAGCCGCCGAGGTGACACTGAAGCTTTCTTT. Amino acid sequence: CASSRRGDTEAFF.

The rearrangement links TRBV27 to TRBJ2-7, with 7 bases matching TRBD2. The germline V gene encodes CDR1 MNHEY and CDR2 SMNVEV (reference sequence). CDR3 size: 14 residues. Germline trimming cut 6 bases from V and 3 bases from J; bases unmatched to any gene: 8. CDR3 sequence: CASRTSRELYEQYF. CDR3 bases: TGTGCCAGCAGGACATCGCGGGAGCTCTACGAGCAGTACTTC.

This chain joins TRBV19 and TRBJ1-2; TRBD1 matches 9 bases. The CDR3 totals 12 residues. V gave up 8 bases and J gave up 3 bases; unmatched junction bases: 1. CDR1 and CDR2 from the germline V gene are LNHDA and SQIVND (reference sequence). The CDR3 DNA reads TGTGCCAGTCGACAGGGGGACTATGGCTACACCTTC. This codes for CASRQGDYGYTF.

This sequence joins TRBV30 and TRBJ2-2, with 14 bases aligning to TRBD2. Germline V gene lookup returns CDR1 GTSNPN and CDR2 SVGIG (reference sequence). The CDR3 totals 18 residues. V was clipped by 4 bases and J by 4 bases; unmatched bases: 11. For the CDR3, the DNA is TGTGCCTGGAACCCCGGGACTAGCGGGAGTCTATCCACCGGGGAGCTGTTTTTT. This translates into CAWNPGTSGSLSTGELFF.

The CDR3 protein is CASRPKDRLGNTIYF. The CDR3 region has the DNA TGTGCCAGCAGACCTAAAGACAGGCTGGGAAACACCATATATTTT. The chain employs TRBV7-9 and TRBJ1-3; maybe TRBD1 (6 bases). This CDR3 is built from 15 residues. V was cut by 6 bases and J by 4 bases, with 16 bases left in between. The germline V gene has CDR1 SEHNR and CDR2 FQNEAQ (reference sequence).

V and J are TRBV7-9 and TRBJ2-7; tentatively, D is TRBD1 (6 bases). The germline V and J ends were trimmed by 0 bases and 6 bases, with 18 bases remaining between them. The germline gives CDR1 SEHNR, CDR2 FQNEAQ (reference sequence). The CDR3 is 16 amino acids. The CDR3: CASSLAGALKGLEQYF. As DNA, the CDR3 is TGTGCCAGCAGCTTAGCGGGGGCACTCAAGGGGCTCGAGCAGTACTTC.

This rearrangement joins TRBV6-1 to TRBJ1-1; TRBD1 might be the D (5 bases). The length of the CDR3 is 14 residues. Germline V gene data show CDR1 as MNHNS and CDR2 as SASEGT. Trimming took off 7 bases at V and 0 bases at J, with 12 bases between the two ends. Here the CDR3 reads CASTPWGVNTEAFF. The CDR3 DNA reads TGTGCCAGCACCCCCTGGGGCGTGAACACTGAAGCTTTCTTT.

The rearrangement joins TRBV7-3 to TRBJ2-3; D is perhaps TRBD1 (5 bases). The germline V gene encodes CDR1 SGHTA and CDR2 FQGTGA. Trimming took 2 bases from V and 4 from J, leaving 13 bases between them. This CDR3 contains 15 residues. The CDR3 coding sequence is TGTGCCAGCAGCTTATGGGGCAGGGTGCCAGATACGCAGTATTTT. It yields the protein CASSLWGRVPDTQYF.

This clone has just one count. CDR3 in amino acids: CASSQDRASGVYEQYF. Written as DNA, the CDR3 is TGTGCCAGCAGCCAAGATCGGGCTAGCGGGGTCTACGAGCAGTACTTC. The chain has TRBV14 and TRBJ2-7; 9 bases fit TRBD2. Germline lookup yields CDR1 SGHDN and CDR2 FVKESK. This CDR3 region has 16 residues. Trimming at V came to 0 bases and at J to 3 bases, leaving 6 bases not matched to a gene.

The rearrangement links TRBV5-6 to TRBJ2-3; TRBD2 might be the D (5 bases). Trimming removed 0 bases from V and 8 bases from J, with 13 bases in between. Per germline, CDR1 SGHDT and CDR2 YYEEEE. The CDR3 spans 14 residues. The CDR3 nucleotides read TGTGCCAGCAGCTTGGAACGGCCGAGGGCTACGCAGTATTTT. Translated: CASSLERPRATQYF.

V is TRBV6-5 and J is TRBJ1-1; D call uncertain. CDR1 and CDR2 from the germline V gene are MNHEY and SVGAGI. The CDR3 sequence is 15 residues long. Deletions cut 4 bases from V and 0 bases from J, with 12 bases between. The CDR3 DNA reads as TGTGCCAGCAGTTCCGATGGGAGCCTGAACACTGAAGCTTTCTTT. Translation: CASSSDGSLNTEAFF.

The rearrangement joins TRBV7-2 to TRBJ1-3; possibly TRBD1 for D (6 bases). Per germline, CDR1 SGHTA and CDR2 FQGNSA. V lost 5 bases and J lost 4, with 21 bases in between. The CDR3 has 17 amino acids. In DNA form, the CDR3 reads TGTGCCAGCAGCCTAACCCTCCCAGGGGCCCTAGGAAACACCATATATTTT. Amino acid sequence: CASSLTLPGALGNTIYF.

The table lists this clone with a count of one. This chain joins TRBV25-1 and TRBJ1-6; D not resolved. Germline V gene lookup returns CDR1 MGHDK and CDR2 SYGVNS. The V gene lost 4 bases and the J gene lost 7 bases, with 5 bases spanning the gap. The CDR3 runs to 12 residues. The CDR3 loop is CASSVQNSPLHF. DNA of the CDR3: TGTGCCAGCAGTGTACAGAATTCACCCCTCCACTTT.

The chain is built from TRBV14 and TRBJ2-7; D is possibly TRBD2 (5 bases). The V end lost 0 bases, the J end lost 8 bases, and 11 bases lay between the germline ends. Germline CDR1 SGHDN, CDR2 FVKESK. This CDR3 has 13 residues. CDR3: CASSQDLAGQQYF. CDR3 sequence (DNA): TGTGCCAGCAGCCAAGATTTGGCGGGCCAGCAGTACTTC.

The CDR3 DNA is TGTGCCAGCAGCTTAGGACAGTTAACTGCAACTAATGAAAAACTGTTTTTT. Protein product: CASSLGQLTATNEKLFF. The chain carries TRBV7-9 and TRBJ1-4; D is perhaps TRBD1 (5 bases). CDR1 is SEHNR, CDR2 FQNEAQ, per germline (reference sequence). CDR3 length: 17 amino acids. V lost 1 base to trimming and J lost 0 bases, with 12 bases between them.

The chain has TRBV6-5 and TRBJ1-6; 7 bases match TRBD1. The ends lost 2 bases at V and 5 bases at J; junction bases unmatched: 6. CDR1 MNHEY and CDR2 SVGAGI come from the germline V gene. The CDR3 sequence is 16 residues long. The CDR3 protein is CASSYNQGVNNSPLHF. Written as DNA, the CDR3 is TGTGCCAGCAGTTACAACCAGGGGGTGAATAATTCACCCCTCCACTTT.

The chain joins TRBV7-9 to TRBJ2-7; 7 positions match TRBD1. The CDR3 runs to 15 residues. Germline trimming cut 4 bases from V and 0 bases from J; bases unmatched to any gene: 6. Germline V gene sequence: CDR1 SEHNR, CDR2 FQNEAQ (reference sequence). The CDR3 DNA reads TGTGCCAGCAGCTCCCGGGACAGCTACTCCTACGAGCAGTACTTC. Translation: CASSSRDSYSYEQYF.

This clone was recorded only once. V and J are TRBV4-3 and TRBJ2-7; tentatively, D is TRBD2 (5 bases). Germline loops: CDR1 LGHNA, CDR2 YSLEER. Trimming stripped 6 bases from V and 0 bases from J, with 9 bases between. There are 13 residues in the CDR3. This chain's CDR3 is CASSIRGSYEQYF. The DNA of the CDR3 is TGCGCCAGCAGTATCCGGGGCTCCTACGAGCAGTACTTC.

This clone was found once. V gene TRBV7-7 combines with J gene TRBJ2-5, with TRBD2 identical over 13 bases. The CDR3 covers 17 residues. Germline CDR1 SSHAT, CDR2 FNYEAQ (reference sequence). Trimming cost V 4 bases and J 4 bases; bases outside gene matches: 9. This chain's CDR3 is CASSSRLAGGHVETQYF. The CDR3 DNA follows: TGTGCCAGCAGCTCCCGACTAGCGGGAGGCCATGTAGAGACCCAGTACTTC.

This clone has just one count. V is TRBV6-5 and J is TRBJ2-3; unclear D gene. Per the germline V gene, CDR1 is MNHEY and CDR2 is SVGAGI. V was trimmed by 7 bases and J by 0 bases, leaving 8 bases between them. The CDR3 has 13 amino acids. In DNA, the CDR3 is TGTGCCAGCATAGAACGTAGCACAGATACGCAGTATTTT. Translation: CASIERSTDTQYF.

The chain combines TRBV2 with TRBJ1-6, with D unresolved. Germline V gene sequence: CDR1 SNHLY, CDR2 FYNNEI. The CDR3 has 11 amino acids. V lost 4 bases and J lost 10, with 5 bases in between. The CDR3 loop reads CASSGSSPLHF. The CDR3 DNA is TGTGCCAGCAGTGGTAGCTCACCCCTCCACTTT.

V and J are TRBV15 and TRBJ1-1; D uncertain. The CDR3 has 15 amino acids. With 0 bases removed from V and 5 bases from J, the gap between germline ends came to 13 bases. Per germline, CDR1 LNHNV and CDR2 YYDKDF (reference sequence). CDR3 bases: TGTGCCACCAGCAGAGAGGGCAGGTCGTCTACTGAAGCTTTCTTT. Translated: CATSREGRSSTEAFF.

This chain links TRBV9 with TRBJ1-6, with D perhaps matching TRBD1 (6 bases). The CDR3 loop spans 14 amino acids. The germline CDR1 and CDR2 sequences are SGDLS and YYNGEE. The V end was cut by 1 base, the J end by 6 bases, with 8 bases between. The DNA of the CDR3 is TGTGCCAGCAGCGTACGCAGGGGTAATTCACCCCTCCACTTT. It specifies CASSVRRGNSPLHF.

This clone is a singleton in its sample. The chain has TRBV9 and TRBJ2-1; 9 bases agree with TRBD1. Per germline, CDR1 SGDLS and CDR2 YYNGEE. There are 16 residues in the CDR3. V lost 3 bases and J lost 2; bases outside the gene matches: 6. CDR3 DNA sequence: TGTGCCAGCAGCGCACGGGACAGGGAGACCTACAATGAGCAGTTCTTC. Protein product: CASSARDRETYNEQFF.